This T cell receptor (beta chain) stems from a study of blood T cell repertoires in COVID-19. Study information: Whether acute or convalescent, the COVID-19 samples came from the United States, Italy and Spain. PBMCs, B-cell-depleted T cells, or T cells provided the cDNA or gDNA that made up the material.

In the authors' methods: Amplifying reference gene primers gave estimates of nucleated cell counts. Only in-frame clones appear in the TCRdb table, and some are missing; sequencing was by immunoSEQ multiplex PCR. V and J calls and clone size are given by that table; D and trimming were obtained from the DNA. The sample lists more than 80,000 clones, roughly 82% occurring once. The CDR3 spans 13 residues. Germline lookup yields CDR1 KGHSH and CDR2 LQKENI. The V gene end was trimmed by 8 bases and the J gene end by 3 bases; junction bases not matched to a gene: 4. Sequenced material: peripheral blood. The TCR originated in a man aged 50 to 60 with active COVID-19. The V gene is TRBV18, the J gene TRBJ1-5; TRBD1 aligns across 7 bases. The CDR3 nucleotides read TGTGCCAGCACCGACAGGGTCAATCAGCCCCAGCATTTT. This translates into CASTDRVNQPQHF.